This T cell receptor beta chain was sequenced for a study of human versus mouse CDR3 diversity and MHC coevolution. As for this clone: The target antigen is unknown.

V was pared by 4 bases and J by 2 bases, with 14 bases between. This CDR3 has 15 amino acids. The V gene's germline CDR1 is KGHSH and CDR2 LQKENI. Study-wide findings and caveats: iCHAO1 estimated the human TCR beta repertoire at some 1.6 million clonotypes. Most of the three human donors had the lowest clonal inequality. On average, humans showed more CDR3 deletions and insertions than mice.

Cells were CD45RO-negative CD62L-positive naive CD4 T cells sorted from PBMCs. Libraries were prepared by immunoSEQ multiplex PCR; TCRdb keeps only in-frame clonotypes and omits some of them. The sample has about 60,000 clones, around 94% seen once. Material for sequencing was naive CD4+ T cells from blood. Specified subset: CD45RO-negative CD62L-positive naive CD4 T cells. This TCR derives from a person aged 55 to 70 in good health. The V call is TRBV18, the J call TRBJ1-1; the D gene is possibly TRBD1 (6 bases). The CDR3 nucleotides read TGTGCCAGCTCACTCAACGGGGGGGCAAACACTGAAGCTTTCTTT. This translates into CASSLNGGANTEAFF.